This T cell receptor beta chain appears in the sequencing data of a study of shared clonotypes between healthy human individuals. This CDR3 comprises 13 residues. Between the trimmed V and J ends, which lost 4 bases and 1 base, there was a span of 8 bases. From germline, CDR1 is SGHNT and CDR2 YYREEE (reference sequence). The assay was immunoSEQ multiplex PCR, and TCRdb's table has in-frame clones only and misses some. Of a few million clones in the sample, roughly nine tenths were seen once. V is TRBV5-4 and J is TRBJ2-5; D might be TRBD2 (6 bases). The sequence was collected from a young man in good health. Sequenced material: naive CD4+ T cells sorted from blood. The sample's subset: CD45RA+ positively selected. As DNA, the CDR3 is TGTGCCAGCAGCCAGACTAGCCAAGAGACCCAGTACTTC. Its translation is CASSQTSQETQYF.